This record looks at one TCR beta chain sequence and its context. This record comes from a study of blood T cell repertoires in COVID-19. In the study overall: The United States, Italy and Spain supplied acute and convalescent COVID-19 samples. T cells, B-cell-depleted T cells, or PBMCs provided the cDNA or gDNA that served as material.

Per the original methods: The authors estimated nucleated cell counts from reference gene primer amplification. Sequenced by immunoSEQ multiplex PCR; TCRdb stores in-frame clones only, minus some. The V and J calls and clone size were taken over from that table, and D and trimming were inferred from the DNA. The repertoire holds around 260,000 clones, over 65% seen once, with about 4.3% in the top ten. Sequencing was done on a sample of peripheral blood. This clonotype was sampled from a man in his 60s who had recovered from COVID-19.

The CDR3 is CASLSAGGPDTQYF. CDR3 coding DNA: TGTGCCAGCCTTAGTGCGGGAGGGCCAGATACGCAGTATTTT. V and J are TRBV7-9 and TRBJ2-3; TRBD2 agrees at 9 bases. Germline loops: CDR1 SEHNR, CDR2 FQNEAQ (reference sequence). The junction had 7 bases not matched to a gene; V was cut back by 8 bases and J by 4 bases. CDR3 size: 14 residues.